The 15 T cell receptor beta chains below all came from one sample that was sequenced in a study of blood T cell repertoires in COVID-19. The method was immunoSEQ multiplex PCR; TCRdb's version includes in-frame clones alone and lacks a portion of them. This sample has fewer than 40,000 clones, with more than 75% found just once. Source material: peripheral blood. All receptors come from a man at least 80 years old with acute or convalescent COVID-19.

J is TRBJ2-7 and V is TRBV19, with D maybe TRBD2 (6 bases). Trimming left V 10 bases short and J 6 bases short, with 16 bases between. The CDR3 is 12 amino acids. Germline-derived CDR1 and CDR2 are LNHDA and SQIVND (reference sequence). The CDR3 region is CATGLDGGEQYF. The CDR3 DNA reads as TGTGCCACGGGCCTCGACGGGGGCGAGCAGTACTTC.

This sequence joins TRBV7-2 and TRBJ2-2, with TRBD1 matching 9 bases. This CDR3 spans 16 amino acids. Trimming took 5 bases from V and 4 from J; bases not matched to a gene: 8. Germline V lookup: CDR1 SGHTA, CDR2 FQGNSA. CDR3 nucleotides: TGTGCCAGCAGCCGTACAGGGGGCGCGAGCACCGGGGAGCTGTTTTTT. Translated: CASSRTGGASTGELFF.

The rearrangement links TRBV5-1 to TRBJ2-7, with 7 bases that match TRBD1. The length of the CDR3 is 15 residues. Germline V gives CDR1 SGHRS, CDR2 YFSETQ. The V and J ends lost 0 bases and 2 bases, in that order; junction bases with no gene match: 5. The CDR3 is CASSLEDRDPYEQYF. The CDR3 nucleotides are TGCGCCAGCAGCTTGGAAGACAGGGATCCCTACGAGCAGTACTTC.

This clone was detected once. The rearrangement joins TRBV2 to TRBJ1-4; possible D gene TRBD1, 5 bases. Germline V lookup: CDR1 SNHLY, CDR2 FYNNEI. The length of the CDR3 is 15 residues. V was cut by 8 bases and J by 1 base, with 14 bases left in between. DNA for the CDR3: TGTGCCAGCTCCTTCGGCCAGGGAACTAATGAAAAACTGTTTTTT. This codes for CASSFGQGTNEKLFF.

CDR3: CASSLTSGYKETQYF. CDR3 DNA sequence: TGTGCCAGCAGCTTGACTAGCGGGTACAAAGAGACCCAGTACTTC. The V call is TRBV7-2, the J call TRBJ2-5; 10 bases line up with TRBD2. The CDR3 covers 15 residues. In germline, CDR1 is SGHTA, CDR2 FQGNSA. Losses at the gene ends were 3 bases for V and 3 bases for J; bases not matched to a gene: 4.

The rearrangement links TRBV7-3 to TRBJ2-2; D gene unclear. The V gene's germline CDR1 is SGHTA and CDR2 FQGTGA. This CDR3 comprises 13 residues. The V gene lost 1 base and the J gene lost 7 bases, with 7 bases spanning the gap. DNA of the CDR3: TGTGCCAGCAGCTTAATCCCCCGCGGGGAGCTGTTTTTT. Encoded protein: CASSLIPRGELFF.

The chain employs TRBV7-9 and TRBJ1-6; D is possibly TRBD1 (5 bases). This CDR3 has 16 amino acids. Trimming pared 5 bases from V and 3 bases from J, leaving 14 bases between. CDR1 and CDR2 from the germline V gene are SEHNR and FQNEAQ (reference sequence). As DNA, the CDR3 is TGTGCCAGCAGCCAGGGCAGCGGGTTCTATAATTCACCCCTCCACTTT. Translation: CASSQGSGFYNSPLHF.

This clone was observed a handful of times. The chain is built from TRBV2 and TRBJ1-5, with D possibly being TRBD1 (6 bases). The germline V and J ends were trimmed by 6 bases and 0 bases, with 6 bases remaining between them. Germline V gene data show CDR1 as SNHLY and CDR2 as FYNNEI. The CDR3 runs to 13 residues. The CDR3 sequence: CASRGGSNQPQHF. The CDR3 DNA is TGTGCCAGCAGAGGGGGTAGCAATCAGCCCCAGCATTTT.

This clone was recorded only once. This chain joins TRBV28 and TRBJ2-7, with TRBD1 identical over 8 bases. Germline V gene sequence: CDR1 MDHEN, CDR2 SYDVKM. The J segment lost 1 base and the V segment lost 0 bases, leaving 5 bases of the junction unmatched. The CDR3 contains 16 residues. This chain's CDR3 is CASSLWKGQDSYEQYF. DNA for the CDR3: TGTGCCAGCAGTTTATGGAAGGGACAGGATTCCTACGAGCAGTACTTC.

The chain links TRBV5-6 to TRBJ2-1, with D possibly matching TRBD2 (6 bases). The germline CDR1 and CDR2 sequences are SGHDT and YYEEEE. Trimming cost V 0 bases and J 9 bases, with 16 bases left between them. The CDR3 is made up of 15 amino acids. Written as DNA, the CDR3 is TGTGCCAGCAGCTTGGTACCGGGAGATAAGGGTGAGCAGTTCTTC. Protein: CASSLVPGDKGEQFF.

This clone was seen a handful of times. V gene TRBV7-2 combines with J gene TRBJ2-5, with 8 bases lining up with TRBD2. J was trimmed by 1 base and V by 4 bases; bases with no gene match: 11. Germline V lookup: CDR1 SGHTA, CDR2 FQGNSA. The CDR3 runs to 17 residues. The CDR3 bases are TGTGCCAGCAGCTCCTTTCCGCGCGGGAGGACCCAAGAGACCCAGTACTTC. Translated: CASSSFPRGRTQETQYF. The variable domain in full, with the rest retrieved from reference TRBV7-2 and TRBJ2-5, is GAGVSQSPSNKVTEKGKDVELRCDPISGHTALYWYRQSLGQGLEFLIYFQGNSAPDKSGLPSDRFSAERTGGSVSTLTIQRTQQEDSAVYLCASSSFPRGRTQETQYFGPGTRLLVL.

This clone was seen only once. V and J are TRBV14 and TRBJ2-7; weak D call: TRBD2 (5 bases). Germline CDR1 SGHDN, CDR2 FVKESK. Trimming shortened V by 0 bases and J by 2 bases, and 20 bases separated the two germline ends. The CDR3 is made up of 18 amino acids. The CDR3 coding sequence is TGTGCCAGCAGCCAAGAAGGAATGGTAGCGAGATCGACCTACGAGCAGTACTTC. Its protein product is CASSQEGMVARSTYEQYF.

This sequence joins TRBV29-1 and TRBJ1-1; D is perhaps TRBD1 (5 bases). Trimming removed 2 bases from V and 6 bases from J, with 10 bases in between. CDR3 length equals 12 residues. CDR1 and CDR2 (germline): SQVTM, ANQGSEA. CDR3: CSVEQGYAEAFF. CDR3 bases: TGCAGCGTTGAACAGGGTTATGCTGAAGCTTTCTTT. Full variable domain (outside the CDR3, taken from reference TRBV29-1 and TRBJ1-1): SAVISQKPSRDICQRGTSLTIQCQVDSQVTMMFWYRQQPGQSLTLIATANQGSEATYESGFVIDKFPISRPNLTFSTLTVSNMSPEDSSIYLCSVEQGYAEAFFGQGTRLTVV.

This clone was recorded only once. V is TRBV3-1 (or the pseudogene TRBV3-2) and J is TRBJ2-7; 13 bases align to TRBD2. Germline lookup yields CDR1 LGHDT and CDR2 YNNKEL (reference sequence). The CDR3 covers 16 residues. V was pared by 4 bases and J by 4 bases, with 7 bases of the junction left unmatched. The CDR3 loop reads CASSLGLAGAWYEQYF. The CDR3 DNA reads as TGTGCCAGCAGCCTAGGACTAGCGGGGGCATGGTACGAGCAGTACTTC.

The rearrangement uses TRBV5-1 and TRBJ2-7, with 7 bases matching TRBD1. The CDR3 loop spans 15 amino acids. Germline V gene lookup returns CDR1 SGHRS and CDR2 YFSETQ. Trimming removed 5 bases from V and 3 bases from J; junction bases left unmatched: 11. The chain's CDR3 is CASRATGQGGYEQYF. In nucleotides, the CDR3 is TGCGCCAGCAGAGCGACAGGGCAAGGGGGCTACGAGCAGTACTTC.